This is a list of T cell receptor beta chains from one sample in a study of identical twins. TCRdb fed the 5' RACE reads into MiXCR, producing one record per CDR3 protein. The sample yields around 530,000 distinct CDR3 sequences, approximately 16% seen once. These sequences were also reported in another study, on yellow fever vaccine responses in identical twins.

Sequencing input: CD4+ T cells sorted from blood. These receptors originate from a young woman in good health. CDR3s include the opening cysteine and the closing phenylalanine or tryptophan. Each record gives: CDR3 DNA, CDR3 protein, clone size, D gene, J gene, V gene. The D gene is left open where the match is weak. Clone sizes are given selectively: once, few, many, or a class where the clone is expanded.

TGTGCCAGCACCCGGACAGGGCTGAACACTGAAGCTTTCTTT | CASTRTGLNTEAFF | - | TRBD1 | TRBJ1-1 | TRBV12-3/TRBV12-4
TGTGCCAGCAGCTTAACGGGGGTTACTGGAAACACCATATATTTT | CASSLTGVTGNTIYF | few | - | TRBJ1-3 | TRBV13
TGTGCCAGCAGCCCTAAGGTCCGGGGTCTCGGGACAGATACGCAGTATTTT | CASSPKVRGLGTDTQYF | many | - | TRBJ2-3 | TRBV7-9
TGTGCCAGCAGTTCCCCCCGGACTAGCGGATCCTACAATGAGCAGTTCTTC | CASSSPRTSGSYNEQFF | few | TRBD2 | TRBJ2-1 | TRBV28
TGTGCCACCTCCCAGAGGGGGGGCCTAGGCAATGAGCAGTTCTTC | CATSQRGGLGNEQFF | few | - | TRBJ2-1 | TRBV24-1
TGCAGTGCTAGAGATTTGGCTAGCGGGAGCAGGGGCTCCTACAATGAGCAGTTCTTC | CSARDLASGSRGSYNEQFF | - | TRBD2 | TRBJ2-1 | TRBV20-1
TGTGCCAGCAGCTACTTAGGGAATTGGCAGACGAGCTCCTACAATGAGCAGTTCTTC | CASSYLGNWQTSSYNEQFF | - | - | TRBJ2-1 | TRBV11-2
TGTGCCAGTAGTATACGGGACGAAGCTTTCTTT | CASSIRDEAFF | - | - | TRBJ1-1 | TRBV19
TGCGCCAGCAGCTTGGACAGGCCTGGCGCAGATACGCAGTATTTT | CASSLDRPGADTQYF | - | - | TRBJ2-3 | TRBV5-1
TGTGCCATCAGGAATAGCGGGAGTAGACCGCTTGGCTACAATGAGCAGTTCTTC | CAIRNSGSRPLGYNEQFF | many | TRBD2 | TRBJ2-1 | TRBV10-3
TGCAGTGCTAGAGAGGAAGTGCGACCAGCGGCCACAGATACGCAGTATTTT | CSAREEVRPAATDTQYF | - | - | TRBJ2-3 | TRBV20-1
TGTGCCAGCAGCCCCCCGACCTCTGGGGCCAACGTCCTGACTTTC | CASSPPTSGANVLTF | few | - | TRBJ2-6 | TRBV7-9
TGCAGTGCTGAGTCCGGGAGGGCGAGCTCCTACAATGAGCAGTTCTTC | CSAESGRASSYNEQFF | - | TRBD2 | TRBJ2-1 | TRBV20-1
TGCGCCAGCAGCTGGGGAGACAGGGATAGCACAGATACGCAGTATTTT | CASSWGDRDSTDTQYF | few | TRBD1 | TRBJ2-3 | TRBV5-1
TGCAGCGCCGGACAGGGACAAGAGACCCAGTACTTC | CSAGQGQETQYF | - | TRBD1 | TRBJ2-5 | TRBV29-1
TGTGCCAGCAGTTATGGAGCGGGGGAATACAATGAGCAGTTCTTC | CASSYGAGEYNEQFF | - | TRBD2 | TRBJ2-1 | TRBV6-2/TRBV6-3
TGCAGCGTTGATTTATTGGGGCAAATGATCCAAGAGACCCAGTACTTC | CSVDLLGQMIQETQYF | - | - | TRBJ2-5 | TRBV29-1
TGCGCCAGCAGCTTGGAGGGCAAGCAGAATGAAAAACTGTTTTTT | CASSLEGKQNEKLFF | few | - | TRBJ1-4 | TRBV5-1
TGTGCCAGCAGCTCCGAGATTAGCGGGGGGATCGACAATGAGCAGTTCTTC | CASSSEISGGIDNEQFF | few | TRBD2 | TRBJ2-1 | TRBV7-6
TGCAGTGCTAGAGCGGGGACTAGTAGTACCGGGGAGCTGTTTTTT | CSARAGTSSTGELFF | - | TRBD2 | TRBJ2-2 | TRBV20-1
TGTGCCAGCAGCCTAGGGACTAGCGGGTCTTACTACAATGAGCAGTTCTTC | CASSLGTSGSYYNEQFF | few | TRBD2 | TRBJ2-1 | TRBV7-3
TGTGCTAGTGGTTTCGGAGAGACCCAGTACTTC | CASGFGETQYF | - | - | TRBJ2-5 | TRBV12-5
TGTGCCAGCAGCCAAGATTATGGACCCCACTCTGGAAACACCATATATTTT | CASSQDYGPHSGNTIYF | few | - | TRBJ1-3 | TRBV3-1
TGTACCCGCAGCCCAACCGCTGGACAGGGGGAAGGTAATGAGCAGTTCTTC | CTRSPTAGQGEGNEQFF | - | TRBD1 | TRBJ2-1 | TRBV3-1
TGTGCCAGCAGACAGGGCGAGTCGACCGGGGAGCTGTTTTTT | CASRQGESTGELFF | - | - | TRBJ2-2 | TRBV2
TGTGCCATTCGGGGCCGGAGCTCCTACGAGCAGTACTTC | CAIRGRSSYEQYF | few | - | TRBJ2-7 | TRBV10-3
TGTGCCAGCAGCTTACGGGGACTCTATGGCTACACCTTC | CASSLRGLYGYTF | - | - | TRBJ1-2 | TRBV7-8
TGCGCCAGCAGCCGGGGGCCTGAAGAGACCCAGTACTTC | CASSRGPEETQYF | few | - | TRBJ2-5 | TRBV5-1
TGTGCCAGCAGCTTGGTCCCTAGCGGGAGCTACAATGAGCAGTTCTTC | CASSLVPSGSYNEQFF | many | TRBD2 | TRBJ2-1 | TRBV5-5
TGTGCCAGCAGCGCCGGACAGGGGGCGCTTAGCACAGATACGCAGTATTTT | CASSAGQGALSTDTQYF | few | TRBD1 | TRBJ2-3 | TRBV2
TGTGCCAGCAGTTTAATGCAGGGGGAAAATTCACCCCTCCACTTT | CASSLMQGENSPLHF | - | TRBD1 | TRBJ1-6 | TRBV12-3/TRBV12-4
TGTGCCAGCAGCTTAGCGGGGGGATATAGCAATCAGCCCCAGCATTTT | CASSLAGGYSNQPQHF | - | - | TRBJ1-5 | TRBV7-2
TGTGCCAGCAGCCCAAGCCGGGTGTGGACAGGGAATCAGCCCCAGCATTTT | CASSPSRVWTGNQPQHF | - | TRBD1 | TRBJ1-5 | TRBV6-2/TRBV6-3
TGCGCCAGCAGCTTGGAAGCAGGGGCGAATTCACCCCTCCACTTT | CASSLEAGANSPLHF | few | - | TRBJ1-6 | TRBV5-1
TGTGCCAGCAGTTTTCGGCAGATCGGACTAGCGGGGGTCTTCTACGAGCAGTACTTC | CASSFRQIGLAGVFYEQYF | - | TRBD2 | TRBJ2-7 | TRBV12-3/TRBV12-4
TGTGCCATCAGTGAGGGAGCCCTCTCGCGCGAGCAGTACTTC | CAISEGALSREQYF | few | - | TRBJ2-7 | TRBV10-3
TGTGCCAGCAGCTTAATTGGTCAATACAATGAGCAGTTCTTC | CASSLIGQYNEQFF | - | - | TRBJ2-1 | TRBV7-8
TGCGCCAGCAGGGTGGAGCGACTAGCGGGGGAGACCCAGTACTTC | CASRVERLAGETQYF | - | TRBD2 | TRBJ2-5 | TRBV5-1
TGTGCCAGCAGCTTGACAGGGACAACCGAGCAGTACTTC | CASSLTGTTEQYF | - | TRBD1 | TRBJ2-7 | TRBV11-1
TGTGCCAGCAGCCAGATAGGGGGGACTAGCGGGATGACCTCCTACAATGAGCAGTTCTTC | CASSQIGGTSGMTSYNEQFF | few | TRBD2 | TRBJ2-1 | TRBV11-2
TGCAGCGCCCGACTCCAGGGGGACTATGGCTACACCTTC | CSARLQGDYGYTF | - | TRBD1 | TRBJ1-2 | TRBV29-1
TGTGCCAGCAGTCCCCTTTTGGACGGAAGCACTGAAGCTTTCTTT | CASSPLLDGSTEAFF | few | - | TRBJ1-1 | TRBV27
TGTGCCATAAGACAGGGGGCAACCACTGAAGCTTTCTTT | CAIRQGATTEAFF | many | TRBD1 | TRBJ1-1 | TRBV10-3
TGTGCCAGCAGCCAATTCGAGGGGCAGTTCTTC | CASSQFEGQFF | many | - | TRBJ2-1 | TRBV3-1
TGCGCCAGCAGTCTTGGCGGGAGTGGGTCCTACAATGAGCAGTTCTTC | CASSLGGSGSYNEQFF | - | TRBD2 | TRBJ2-1 | TRBV10-1
TGCAGCGTTGTTGGCAGGCTGTACACAGATACGCAGTATTTT | CSVVGRLYTDTQYF | few | - | TRBJ2-3 | TRBV29-1
TGCGCCAGCAGCCAAGAACAGAATAACTATGGCTACACCTTC | CASSQEQNNYGYTF | few | - | TRBJ1-2 | TRBV4-1
TGTGCCAGCAAACCTAGCATCCTCAACGAGCAGTACTTC | CASKPSILNEQYF | few | - | TRBJ2-7 | TRBV6-6
TGTGCCAGCAGTTACAAAGCGGGGGGCAGATACAATGAGCAGTTCTTC | CASSYKAGGRYNEQFF | - | TRBD2 | TRBJ2-1 | TRBV6-5
TGCGCCAGCAGCTCCCCCGGGACAGGGGGCTTGAGCTCCTACGAGCAGTACTTC | CASSSPGTGGLSSYEQYF | - | TRBD1 | TRBJ2-7 | TRBV5-1
TGTGCTAGTGGCCCCGGGACAGGGGGAGAAAACATTCAGTACTTC | CASGPGTGGENIQYF | - | TRBD1 | TRBJ2-4 | TRBV12-5
TGCAGTGTTAAGCGAGGGGGAGGGTCCCCTGGCCCAGATACGCAGTATTTT | CSVKRGGGSPGPDTQYF | few | - | TRBJ2-3 | TRBV20-1
TGCGCCAGCAGCTTGACAGGACAGGGCCCGTACGAGCAGTACTTC | CASSLTGQGPYEQYF | - | TRBD1 | TRBJ2-7 | TRBV5-1
TGTGCCAGCACTTCCAGGGGTTCTGCAGATACGCAGTATTTT | CASTSRGSADTQYF | - | - | TRBJ2-3 | TRBV12-3/TRBV12-4
TGCGCCAGCAGCTTGCTAGCGGGAGGAAGGGGCAATGAGCAGTTCTTC | CASSLLAGGRGNEQFF | - | TRBD2 | TRBJ2-1 | TRBV4-1
TGTGCCAGCAGCCCAAGAGAACCGAGGGAGACCCAGTACTTC | CASSPREPRETQYF | few | - | TRBJ2-5 | TRBV6-1
TGTGCCAGAGAACGGGAGCTCTATGGCTACACCTTC | CARERELYGYTF | few | - | TRBJ1-2 | TRBV2
TGCGCCAGCAGCCCCCTACAGGGGTCCTACGAGCAGTACTTC | CASSPLQGSYEQYF | - | TRBD1 | TRBJ2-7 | TRBV5-1
TGCAGTGCCTCTAGCGGGAGGGGAAGCTCCTACGAGCAGTACTTC | CSASSGRGSSYEQYF | few | TRBD2 | TRBJ2-7 | TRBV20-1
TGTGCCAGCAGCCAGCCCTGGGAATCCGGTACCAATGAGCAGTTCTTC | CASSQPWESGTNEQFF | - | - | TRBJ2-1 | TRBV7-9